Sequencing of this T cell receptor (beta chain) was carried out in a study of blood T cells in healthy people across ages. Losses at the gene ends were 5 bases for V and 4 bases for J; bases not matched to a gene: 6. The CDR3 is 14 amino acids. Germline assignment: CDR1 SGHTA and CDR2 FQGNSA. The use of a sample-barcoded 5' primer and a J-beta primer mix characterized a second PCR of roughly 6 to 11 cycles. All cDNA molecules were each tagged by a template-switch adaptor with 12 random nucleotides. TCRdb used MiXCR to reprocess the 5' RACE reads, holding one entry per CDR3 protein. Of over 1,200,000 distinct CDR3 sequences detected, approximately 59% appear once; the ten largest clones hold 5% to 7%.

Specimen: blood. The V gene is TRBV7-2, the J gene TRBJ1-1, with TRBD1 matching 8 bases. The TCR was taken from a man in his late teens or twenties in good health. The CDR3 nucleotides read TGTGCCAGCAGCCCCAGGGGGCAGGGCACTGAAGCTTTCTTT. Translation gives CASSPRGQGTEAFF.